The clone carrying this T cell receptor beta chain was observed a few times. TCRdb independently ran MiXCR on the PCR reads; one entry per CDR3 protein. The repertoire holds tens of thousands of distinct CDR3 sequences, with 45% to 50% as singletons. Germline-derived CDR1 and CDR2 are SEHNR and FQNEAQ (reference sequence). The CDR3 spans 19 residues. V lost 2 bases and J lost 9; bases outside the gene matches: 19. The entry originates in a study of CDR3 diversity in severe acne. V usage is TRBV7-9 and J usage is TRBJ2-1; 10 nucleotides line up with TRBD2. The sequencing sample was made of blood. The clonotype originates from a male donor with severe acne vulgaris. This CDR3 is CASSLNLLAGVGDRSEQFF. For the CDR3, the DNA is TGTGCCAGCAGCTTAAATTTGCTAGCGGGAGTCGGGGACCGTAGTGAGCAGTTCTTC.